This is a list of T cell receptor beta chains from one sample in a study of blood T cell repertoires in COVID-19. The table came from immunoSEQ multiplex PCR; TCRdb's copy has only in-frame clones and leaves some out. The sample contains tens of thousands of clones, around 79% of which appear only once. Specimen: peripheral blood. The receptors here all came from a man between 50 and 59 years old with active or convalescent COVID-19. The CDR3 runs from the conserved cysteine through the conserved F or W. The order of the fields is V gene, CDR3 length, J gene, D gene, clone size, CDR3 protein, CDR3 DNA. D genes are given only for firm matches. Only some rows state a clone size, as once, few, many or a class for expanded clones.

TRBV19	16	TRBJ1-2	-	-	CASTSPFGQRNYGYTF	TGTGCCAGTACCTCACCTTTCGGACAGCGGAACTATGGCTACACCTTC
TRBV12-3/TRBV12-4	13	TRBJ1-3	TRBD1	-	CASSYRGGNTIYF	TGTGCCAGCAGTTACAGGGGTGGAAACACCATATATTTT
TRBV7-2	14	TRBJ2-7	-	-	CASSRGGGPYEQYF	TGTGCCAGCAGCAGAGGGGGGGGCCCCTACGAGCAGTACTTC
TRBV18	13	TRBJ2-5	-	-	CASSPIRQETQYF	TGTGCCAGCTCACCAATCAGGCAGGAGACCCAGTACTTC
TRBV7-3	17	TRBJ2-3	-	-	CASSQYGGRSFTDTQYF	TGTGCCAGCAGCCAGTACGGGGGACGCTCCTTCACAGATACGCAGTATTTT
TRBV9	16	TRBJ2-5	TRBD2	-	CASSVGPSGGQETQYF	TGTGCCAGCAGCGTAGGGCCTAGCGGGGGCCAAGAGACCCAGTACTTC
TRBV7-8	18	TRBJ2-2	TRBD2	-	CASSLRQLAGGLTGELFF	TGTGCCAGCAGCTTAAGACAGCTAGCGGGGGGGCTCACCGGGGAGCTGTTTTTT
TRBV2	17	TRBJ1-5	TRBD1	-	CASSTSRDRRSNQPQHF	TGTGCCAGCAGTACAAGCCGGGACAGGCGGAGCAATCAGCCCCAGCATTTT
TRBV5-6	13	TRBJ1-2	-	-	CASDYGTGYGYTF	TGTGCCAGTGATTACGGGACTGGCTATGGCTACACCTTC
TRBV15	14	TRBJ1-4	TRBD1	-	CATSRRQGYEKLFF	TGTGCCACCAGCAGAAGACAGGGCTATGAAAAACTGTTTTTT
TRBV21-1	15	TRBJ1-4	-	-	CASSKARGRGEKLFF	TGTGCCAGCAGCAAAGCGAGGGGGAGAGGGGAAAAACTGTTTTTT
TRBV18	15	TRBJ2-1	TRBD1	-	CASSPGTGDGNEQFF	TGTGCCAGCTCACCAGGGACAGGTGATGGAAATGAGCAGTTCTTC
TRBV4-3	15	TRBJ2-4	TRBD1	-	CASSQEDRFTNIQYF	TGCGCCAGCAGCCAGGAGGACAGGTTCACGAACATTCAGTACTTC
TRBV7-2	12	TRBJ1-2	-	-	CASSSHQGSYTF	TGTGCCAGCAGCTCACATCAGGGAAGCTACACCTTC
TRBV6-5	15	TRBJ2-7	TRBD1	few	CASRPLTGGAEEQYF	TGTGCCAGCAGACCGTTGACAGGGGGCGCGGAGGAGCAGTACTTC
TRBV4-1	14	TRBJ2-5	TRBD2	-	CASSQETSGGTQYF	TGCGCCAGCAGCCAAGAAACTAGCGGGGGGACCCAGTACTTC
TRBV19	14	TRBJ2-5	-	once	CASSMRSSQETQYF	TGTGCCAGTAGTATGAGGTCCAGCCAAGAGACCCAGTACTTC
TRBV10-3	14	TRBJ1-1	-	-	CAISDPGKGSEAFF	TGTGCCATCAGTGATCCCGGAAAGGGGTCTGAAGCTTTCTTT
TRBV19	14	TRBJ1-1	-	-	CASTPPGRGTEAFF	TGTGCCAGTACCCCACCGGGGAGGGGGACTGAAGCTTTCTTT
TRBV5-1	16	TRBJ2-7	TRBD1	-	CASSLAGTAMNYEQYF	TGCGCCAGCAGCTTGGCCGGGACAGCGATGAACTACGAGCAGTACTTC
TRBV11-2	14	TRBJ1-2	-	-	CASSLGGDGYGYTF	TGTGCCAGCAGCTTAGGGGGCGACGGCTATGGCTACACCTTC
TRBV18	18	TRBJ2-4	TRBD2	-	CASSPPLAGGVAKNIQYF	TGTGCCAGCTCACCACCCCTAGCGGGTGGGGTAGCCAAAAACATTCAGTACTTC
TRBV7-9	14	TRBJ1-5	TRBD1	-	CASSQTGSNQPQHF	TGTGCCAGCAGCCAGACAGGGAGCAATCAGCCCCAGCATTTT
TRBV5-4	14	TRBJ2-2	-	-	CASSLPGDTGELFF	TGTGCCAGCAGCCTCCCGGGGGATACCGGGGAGCTGTTTTTT
TRBV11-2	15	TRBJ1-4	TRBD1	-	CASRTPTGGYEKLFF	TGTGCCAGCAGAACCCCCACAGGGGGCTACGAAAAACTGTTTTTT
TRBV5-1	17	TRBJ2-2	-	-	CASSFGQGLFNTGELFF	TGCGCCAGCAGCTTTGGACAGGGACTATTTAACACCGGGGAGCTGTTTTTT
TRBV5-4	14	TRBJ2-5	-	-	CASSRGSEQETQYF	TGTGCCAGCAGCCGTGGTTCCGAGCAAGAGACCCAGTACTTC
TRBV21-1	15	TRBJ2-1	-	-	CASSKGLAGFDEQFF	TGTGCCAGCAGCAAAGGACTAGCGGGGTTCGATGAGCAGTTCTTC
TRBV14	14	TRBJ1-1	TRBD1	-	CASSQQGAATEAFF	TGTGCCAGCAGCCAACAGGGGGCGGCCACTGAAGCTTTCTTT
TRBV9	15	TRBJ2-1	TRBD2	-	CASSSSGGGYNEQFF	TGTGCCAGCAGCTCCAGCGGGGGGGGGTACAATGAGCAGTTCTTC
TRBV5-1	14	TRBJ2-7	TRBD1	medium-sized	CASSLGTVSYEQYF	TGCGCCAGCAGCTTAGGGACAGTCTCCTACGAGCAGTACTTC
TRBV6-6	12	TRBJ2-7	-	few	CASKKDSLNEYF	TGTGCCAGCAAGAAGGACAGCCTGAATGAGTACTTC
TRBV5-6	12	TRBJ2-1	-	-	CASSRRRDEQFF	TGTGCCAGCAGCCGGCGGAGGGATGAGCAGTTCTTC
TRBV29-1	13	TRBJ2-7	-	-	CSVEGGTFYEQYF	TGCAGCGTTGAAGGGGGGACTTTTTACGAGCAGTACTTC
TRBV4-1	18	TRBJ2-3	TRBD1	-	CASSQVMGRGQGPDTQYF	TGCGCCAGCAGCCAAGTTATGGGGAGGGGACAGGGGCCAGATACGCAGTATTTT
TRBV5-1	11	TRBJ1-4	-	-	CARTAGEKLFF	TGCGCCAGGACTGCAGGGGAAAAACTGTTTTTT
TRBV25-1	15	TRBJ1-1	-	-	CASSVDRPMNTEAFF	TGTGCCAGCAGTGTCGACAGACCCATGAACACTGAAGCTTTCTTT
TRBV5-8	13	TRBJ1-2	-	-	CASSLGLAGGYTF	TGTGCCAGCAGCTTGGGGCTCGCGGGTGGCTACACCTTC
TRBV7-2	13	TRBJ2-5	-	-	CASSLQGQETQYF	TGTGCCAGCAGCTTACAGGGCCAAGAGACCCAGTACTTC
TRBV7-2	15	TRBJ1-5	-	-	CASSLGQGSNQPQHF	TGTGCCAGCAGCTTAGGGCAGGGGAGCAATCAGCCCCAGCATTTT
TRBV25-1	15	TRBJ2-5	TRBD1	-	CASSVPLGQKETQYF	TGTGCCAGCAGTGTCCCTTTGGGACAGAAAGAGACCCAGTACTTC
TRBV7-6	15	TRBJ2-7	TRBD2	-	CASSYSSGDSYEQYF	TGTGCCAGCAGCTATTCTAGCGGCGACTCCTACGAGCAGTACTTC
TRBV18	13	TRBJ1-1	-	-	CASSPSRGTEAFF	TGTGCCAGCTCACCCTCCAGGGGCACTGAAGCTTTCTTT
TRBV2	16	TRBJ1-2	-	-	CASSDYPQGGVDGYTF	TGTGCCAGCAGTGATTATCCCCAGGGAGGGGTTGATGGCTACACCTTC
TRBV7-8	15	TRBJ2-1	-	-	CASSSFGDSYNEQFF	TGTGCCAGCAGCTCCTTCGGGGACTCCTACAATGAGCAGTTCTTC
TRBV5-1	11	TRBJ2-1	-	-	CASSSDNEQFF	TGCGCCAGCAGCTCCGACAATGAGCAGTTCTTC
TRBV27	15	TRBJ1-6	TRBD1	few	CASSSQDRTNSPLHF	TGTGCCAGCAGTTCGCAGGACAGGACTAATTCACCCCTCCACTTT